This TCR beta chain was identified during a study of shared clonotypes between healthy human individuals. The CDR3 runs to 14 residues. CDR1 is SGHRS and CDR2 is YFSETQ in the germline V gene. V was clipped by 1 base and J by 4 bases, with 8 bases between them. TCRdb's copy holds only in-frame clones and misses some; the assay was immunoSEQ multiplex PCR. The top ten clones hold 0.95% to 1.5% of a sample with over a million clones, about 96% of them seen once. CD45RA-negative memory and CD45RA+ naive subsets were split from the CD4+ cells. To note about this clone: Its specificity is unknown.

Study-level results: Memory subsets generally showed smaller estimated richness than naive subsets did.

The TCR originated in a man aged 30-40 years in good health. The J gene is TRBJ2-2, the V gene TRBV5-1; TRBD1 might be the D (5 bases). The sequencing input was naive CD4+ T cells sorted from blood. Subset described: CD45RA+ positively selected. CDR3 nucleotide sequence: TGCGCCAGCAGCTTGCAGGGAACCACCGGGGAGCTGTTTTTT. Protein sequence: CASSLQGTTGELFF.